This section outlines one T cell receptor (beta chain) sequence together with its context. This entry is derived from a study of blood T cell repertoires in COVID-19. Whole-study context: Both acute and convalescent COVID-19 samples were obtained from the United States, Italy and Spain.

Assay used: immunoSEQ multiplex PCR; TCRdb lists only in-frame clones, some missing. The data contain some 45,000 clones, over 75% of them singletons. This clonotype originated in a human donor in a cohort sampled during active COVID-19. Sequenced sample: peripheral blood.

CDR3 sequence: CASGGTGELFF. Written as DNA, the CDR3 is TGCGCCAGCGGAGGGACCGGGGAGCTGTTTTTT. The chain joins TRBV5-1 to TRBJ2-2, with D possibly being TRBD2 (6 bases). From germline, CDR1 is SGHRS and CDR2 YFSETQ. Trimming pared 7 bases from V and 5 bases from J, leaving 6 bases between. The CDR3 loop spans 11 amino acids.